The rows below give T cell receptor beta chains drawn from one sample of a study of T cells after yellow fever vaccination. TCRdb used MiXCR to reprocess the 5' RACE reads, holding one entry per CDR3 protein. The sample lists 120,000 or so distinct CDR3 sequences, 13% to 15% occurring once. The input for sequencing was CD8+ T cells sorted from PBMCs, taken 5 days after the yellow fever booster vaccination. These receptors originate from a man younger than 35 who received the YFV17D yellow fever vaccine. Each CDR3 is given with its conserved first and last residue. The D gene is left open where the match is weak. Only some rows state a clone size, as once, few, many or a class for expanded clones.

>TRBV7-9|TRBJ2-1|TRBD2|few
TGTGCCAGCAGCGCGGCGCGGGGGGAAAAGGATGAGCAGTTCTTC
CASSAARGEKDEQFF
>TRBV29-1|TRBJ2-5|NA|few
TGCAGCGTTGGATCTAAGACCCAGTACTTC
CSVGSKTQYF
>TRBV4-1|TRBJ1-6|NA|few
TGCGCCAGCGGTTGGCAGGAAAATTCACCCCTCCACTTT
CASGWQENSPLHF
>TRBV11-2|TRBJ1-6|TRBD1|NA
TGTGCCAGCAGCCTGGGACAGATTAATTCACCCCTCCACTTT
CASSLGQINSPLHF
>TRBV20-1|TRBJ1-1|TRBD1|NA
TGCAGTGCTACACCTTATAACAGGGGGAACACTGAAGCTTTCTTT
CSATPYNRGNTEAFF
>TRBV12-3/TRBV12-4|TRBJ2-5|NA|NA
TGTGCCAGCAGTTTTTCCCTGGGTTCCCGAGAGACCCAGTACTTC
CASSFSLGSRETQYF
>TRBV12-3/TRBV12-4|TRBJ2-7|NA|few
TGTGCCAGCAGTTTCGGGCGGGGACAGCAATTAACCTACGAGCAGTACTTC
CASSFGRGQQLTYEQYF
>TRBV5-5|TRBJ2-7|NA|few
TGTGCCAGCAGCACCAGACGGGAGCCCGAGCAGTACTTC
CASSTRREPEQYF
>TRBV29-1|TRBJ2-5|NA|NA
TGCAGCGTTGATTCGGGCCAAGAGACCCAGTACTTC
CSVDSGQETQYF
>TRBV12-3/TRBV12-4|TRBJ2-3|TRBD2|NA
TGTGCCAGCAGTCTGGGAGCGGGGGGGTACAGCACAGATACGCAGTATTTT
CASSLGAGGYSTDTQYF
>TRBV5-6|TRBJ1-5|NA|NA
TGTGCCAGCAGCTTGCAGGGGAAAGGCAATCAGCCCCAGCATTTT
CASSLQGKGNQPQHF
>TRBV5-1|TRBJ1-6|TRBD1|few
TGCGCCAGCAGCGCGGGACAGGGGGCGAAACCCCTCCACTTT
CASSAGQGAKPLHF
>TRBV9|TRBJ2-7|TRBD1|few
TGTGCCAACTTTAAACAGGACAGGCCTTCTTACGAGCAGTACTTC
CANFKQDRPSYEQYF
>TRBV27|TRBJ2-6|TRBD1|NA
TGTGCCAGCAGTTACAGGGGAGCCTCTGGGGCCAACGTCCTGACTTTC
CASSYRGASGANVLTF
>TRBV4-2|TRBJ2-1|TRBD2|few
TGTGCCAGCAGCCCTTGGGAAGCGGGATCCTACAATGAGCAGTTCTTC
CASSPWEAGSYNEQFF
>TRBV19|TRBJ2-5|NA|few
TGTGCCAGTAGTATTACGGATCTCGAGACCCAGTACTTC
CASSITDLETQYF
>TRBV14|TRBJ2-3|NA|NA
TGTGCCAGCAGCCAACTCGGGGGAAGCACAGATACGCAGTATTTT
CASSQLGGSTDTQYF
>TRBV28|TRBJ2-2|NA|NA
TGTGCCAGCAGTTCGACAGGTTTGAACACCGGGGAGCTGTTTTTT
CASSSTGLNTGELFF
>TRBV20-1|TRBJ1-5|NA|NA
TGCAGTGCTAGTCGGGGGAGAGGTCAGCCCCAGCATTTT
CSASRGRGQPQHF
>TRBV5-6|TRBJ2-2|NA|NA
TGTGCCAGCAGCTTGGGACTGAACACCGGGGAGCTGTTTTTT
CASSLGLNTGELFF
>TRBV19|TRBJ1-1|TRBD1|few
TGTGCCAGTGGGGGACAGGAGGATGCGAACACTGAAGCTTTCTTT
CASGGQEDANTEAFF
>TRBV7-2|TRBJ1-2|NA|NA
TGTGCCAGCAGCGAGACAGTTTACCTTGGCTACACCTTC
CASSETVYLGYTF
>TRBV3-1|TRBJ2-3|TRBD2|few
TGTGCCAGCAGCTCCCTCTTAGCGGGGGAAACAGATACGCAGTATTTT
CASSSLLAGETDTQYF
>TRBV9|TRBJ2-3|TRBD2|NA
TGTGCCAGCAGCGCCCCCGGGACTAGCGGGGGAATCACAGATACGCAGTATTTT
CASSAPGTSGGITDTQYF
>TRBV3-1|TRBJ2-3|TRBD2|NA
TGTGCCAGCAGCCAACCCGGACTAGCGGGGGGGGAAGATACGCAGTATTTT
CASSQPGLAGGEDTQYF
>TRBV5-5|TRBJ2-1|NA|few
TGTGCCAGCAGTCCCCCTGGCGGGCAGCAGTTCTTC
CASSPPGGQQFF
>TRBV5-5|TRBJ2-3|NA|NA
TGTGCCAGCAGCTTGGCCGTCGGGGCCTCTGCAGATACGCAGTATTTT
CASSLAVGASADTQYF
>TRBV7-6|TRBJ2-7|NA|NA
TGTGCCAGCAGTCCCGAAGGGGCAGGGGCGAACGAGCAGTACTTC
CASSPEGAGANEQYF
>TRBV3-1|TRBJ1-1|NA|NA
TGTGCCAGCAGCCAAGATCGTCTCTGGGGTGACACTGAAGCTTTCTTT
CASSQDRLWGDTEAFF
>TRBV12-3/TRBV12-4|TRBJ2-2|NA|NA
TGTGCCAGCACCCCCGGGGTCACCGGGGAGCTGTTTTTT
CASTPGVTGELFF
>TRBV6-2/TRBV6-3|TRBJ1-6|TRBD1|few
TGTGCCAGCAGTTACCCGGGACAGGGGATTTCACCCCTCCACTTT
CASSYPGQGISPLHF
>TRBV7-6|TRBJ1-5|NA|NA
TGTGCCAGCAGCCCCTTAAGCGGGCCTTGGCAGCCCCAGCATTTT
CASSPLSGPWQPQHF
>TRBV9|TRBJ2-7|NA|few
TGTGCCAGCAGCGTCGGAACCAACGGAAGGCCTTCTTCGCGGCAGTACTTC
CASSVGTNGRPSSRQYF
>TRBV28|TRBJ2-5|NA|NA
TGTGCCAGCAGTTTATTGGGTATTCAAGAGACCCAGTACTTC
CASSLLGIQETQYF
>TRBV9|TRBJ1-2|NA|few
TGTGCCAGCCGCTCTAGGGGCGGCTATGGCTACACCTTC
CASRSRGGYGYTF
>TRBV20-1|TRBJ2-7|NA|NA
TGCAGTGCTACCACTACGAGCTCCTACGAGCAGTACTTC
CSATTTSSYEQYF
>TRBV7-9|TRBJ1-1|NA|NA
TGTGCCAGCAGCTTACGGGGTCGAGGCGCTGAAGCTTTCTTT
CASSLRGRGAEAFF
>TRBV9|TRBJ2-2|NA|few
TGTGCCAGCAGCGTAGCGGGCACCGGGGAGCTGTTTTTT
CASSVAGTGELFF
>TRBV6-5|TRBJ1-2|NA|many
TGTGCCAGCAGTTACTCGCAGATGGGTTTTGGCTACACCTTC
CASSYSQMGFGYTF
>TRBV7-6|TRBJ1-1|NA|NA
TGTGCCAGCAGCCCAGGTACAGTCCCCACTGAAGCTTTCTTT
CASSPGTVPTEAFF
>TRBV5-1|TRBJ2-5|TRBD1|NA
TGCGCCAGCAGCCTATACCCGACGGACAGGGCAGGCGAGACCCAGTACTTC
CASSLYPTDRAGETQYF
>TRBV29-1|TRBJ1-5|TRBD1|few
TGCAGCGTTAACAGGGGGCCCGGTCAGCCCCAGCATTTT
CSVNRGPGQPQHF
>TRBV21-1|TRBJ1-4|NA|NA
TGTGCCAGCAGCAAAGGCGACAGGGGCAACGAAAAACTGTTTTTT
CASSKGDRGNEKLFF
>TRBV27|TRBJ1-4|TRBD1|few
TGTGCCAGCAGTTCCACAGGGGGCGGTGAAAAACTGTTTTTT
CASSSTGGGEKLFF
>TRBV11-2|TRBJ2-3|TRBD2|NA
TGTGCCAGCAGGCCCAGTCCGGGGGGAAGCACAGATACGCAGTATTTT
CASRPSPGGSTDTQYF